These 8 T cell receptor beta chains share one sample of origin, sequenced in a study of blood T cell repertoires in COVID-19. The method was immunoSEQ multiplex PCR; TCRdb's version includes in-frame clones alone and lacks a portion of them. The sample holds 200,000 to 300,000 clones, over 80% seen once. Material: peripheral blood. The receptors here all came from a man under 40 who had recovered from COVID-19.

This clone was observed a few times. The rearrangement links TRBV27 to TRBJ1-2; 10 bases are shared with TRBD1. The V gene end was trimmed by 4 bases and the J gene end by 2 bases; junction bases not matched to a gene: 4. The germline CDR1 and CDR2 sequences are MNHEY and SMNVEV (reference sequence). CDR3 size: 15 residues. The CDR3 DNA reads TGTGCCAGCAGTTCTCCGGGACAGGGGAACTATGGCTACACCTTC. The encoded protein is CASSSPGQGNYGYTF.

The chain has TRBV6-5 and TRBJ1-3, with D possibly matching TRBD1 (5 bases). The CDR3 loop spans 14 amino acids. CDR1 is MNHEY and CDR2 is SVGAGI in the germline V gene. The V end was cut by 11 bases, the J end by 0 bases, with 14 bases between. The CDR3 region has the DNA TGTGCCGGGGGGGGAGCCAACTCTGGAAACACCATATATTTT. Translated, it gives CAGGGANSGNTIYF.

This clone came up once. The rearrangement links TRBV13 to TRBJ2-2; weak D call: TRBD1 (5 bases). Germline V gene sequence: CDR1 PRHDT, CDR2 FYEKMQ (reference sequence). This CDR3 is 16 amino acids long. Trimming shortened V by 5 bases and J by 4 bases, and 17 bases separated the two germline ends. CDR3 loop: CASSPRKGRVTGELFF. CDR3 nucleotide sequence: TGTGCCAGCAGCCCCCGTAAGGGGCGTGTCACCGGGGAGCTGTTTTTT.

The chain links TRBV27 to TRBJ2-7; D is perhaps TRBD1 (6 bases). Per the germline V gene, CDR1 is MNHEY and CDR2 is SMNVEV (reference sequence). Trimming removed 5 bases from V and 5 bases from J, with 10 bases in between. The CDR3 is 12 residues long. The DNA of the CDR3 is TGTGCCAGCAGTCCTACAGGGCACGAGCAGTACTTC. This translates into CASSPTGHEQYF.

The CDR3, as DNA: TGCGCCAGCAGCCAAGAAGTACTCGCAGGGCGAGACACTGAAGCTTTCTTT. It codes for CASSQEVLAGRDTEAFF. This chain joins TRBV4-1 and TRBJ1-1, with a weak D call TRBD1 (5 bases). The CDR3 spans 17 residues. Between the trimmed V and J ends, which lost 0 bases and 3 bases, there was a span of 17 bases. The germline V gene has CDR1 MGHRA and CDR2 YSYEKL.

This clone was observed a single time. V is TRBV5-8 and J is TRBJ2-1; possible D gene TRBD2, 5 bases. This CDR3 has 16 amino acids. Germline CDR1 SGHTS, CDR2 YDEGEE. V lost 2 bases to trimming and J lost 1 base, with 13 bases between them. CDR3 loop: CASSFRGIGSYNEQFF. CDR3 coding DNA: TGTGCCAGCAGCTTTCGAGGGATTGGGTCCTACAATGAGCAGTTCTTC.

V is TRBV5-1 and J is TRBJ2-1; D may be TRBD1 (6 bases). In germline, CDR1 is SGHRS, CDR2 YFSETQ. The CDR3 totals 16 residues. Trimming cost V 4 bases and J 1 base, with 15 bases left between them. CDR3 DNA sequence: TGCGCCAGCAGCACCCACAGGGTTGGATCCTACAATGAGCAGTTCTTC. Translation: CASSTHRVGSYNEQFF.

The chain uses TRBV27 and TRBJ1-2, with TRBD1 as a possible D gene (5 bases). The CDR3 loop spans 12 amino acids. The V end was cut by 4 bases, the J end by 4 bases, with 7 bases between. Germline-derived CDR1 and CDR2 are MNHEY and SMNVEV (reference sequence). The CDR3 bases are TGTGCCAGCAGTTCAGGGTCCTATGGCTACACCTTC. It yields the protein CASSSGSYGYTF.